The rows below give T cell receptor beta chains drawn from one sample of a study of blood T cell repertoires in COVID-19. Libraries were prepared by immunoSEQ multiplex PCR; TCRdb keeps only in-frame clonotypes and omits some of them. The profile shows roughly 290,000 clones, around 81% of them singletons. Sequencing used peripheral blood. Receptors were obtained from a woman aged 45-59 years with active or convalescent COVID-19. Each CDR3 is given without its conserved first and last residue.

V,J,length,CDR3
TRBV9,TRBJ2-1,13,ASSVLAGGDNEQF
TRBV5-5,TRBJ2-6,16,ASREGAPESSGANVLT
TRBV27,TRBJ1-2,12,ASSLDRANYGYT
TRBV5-1,TRBJ1-1,13,ASSLGQGQGTEAF
TRBV27,TRBJ2-1,13,ASRDRGRAGDEQF
TRBV11-1,TRBJ1-6,12,ASSPDRRNSPLH
TRBV29-1,TRBJ1-2,13,SVTDRPPTNYGYT
TRBV7-3,TRBJ1-1,11,ASSLGQGTEAF
TRBV7-6,TRBJ2-5,14,ASSSTSGRPQETQY
TRBV3-1/TRBV3-2,TRBJ2-3,14,ASSRGLARSTDTQY
TRBV7-8,TRBJ2-2,14,ASSSRRLVNTGELF
TRBV7-8,TRBJ2-2,9,ASSPTGELF
TRBV28,TRBJ1-1,13,ASRRQGMSDTEAF
TRBV7-3,TRBJ2-7,14,ASSLTVVGGPYEQY
TRBV28,TRBJ2-7,10,ASSLTGREQY
TRBV18,TRBJ2-7,12,ASSPEQISYEQY
TRBV7-8,TRBJ2-1,13,ASSLLLAGLVKQF
TRBV6-2/TRBV6-3,TRBJ1-1,12,ASSSGTGATEAF